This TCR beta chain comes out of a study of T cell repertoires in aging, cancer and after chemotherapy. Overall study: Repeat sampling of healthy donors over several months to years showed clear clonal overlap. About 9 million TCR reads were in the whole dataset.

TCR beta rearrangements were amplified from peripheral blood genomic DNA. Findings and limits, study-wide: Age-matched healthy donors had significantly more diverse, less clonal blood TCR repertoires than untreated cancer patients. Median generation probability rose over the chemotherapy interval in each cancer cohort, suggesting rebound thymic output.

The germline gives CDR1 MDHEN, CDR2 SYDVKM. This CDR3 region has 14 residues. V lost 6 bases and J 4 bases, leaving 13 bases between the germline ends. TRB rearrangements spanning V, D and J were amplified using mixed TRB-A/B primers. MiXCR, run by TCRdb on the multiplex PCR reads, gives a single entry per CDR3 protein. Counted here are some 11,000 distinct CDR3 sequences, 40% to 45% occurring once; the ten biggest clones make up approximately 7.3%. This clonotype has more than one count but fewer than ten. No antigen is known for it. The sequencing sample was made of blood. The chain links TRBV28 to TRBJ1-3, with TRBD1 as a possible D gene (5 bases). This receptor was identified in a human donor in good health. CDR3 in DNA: TGTGCCAGCAGAGGGAGGGGATCCGGAAACACCATATATTTT. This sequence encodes CASRGRGSGNTIYF.